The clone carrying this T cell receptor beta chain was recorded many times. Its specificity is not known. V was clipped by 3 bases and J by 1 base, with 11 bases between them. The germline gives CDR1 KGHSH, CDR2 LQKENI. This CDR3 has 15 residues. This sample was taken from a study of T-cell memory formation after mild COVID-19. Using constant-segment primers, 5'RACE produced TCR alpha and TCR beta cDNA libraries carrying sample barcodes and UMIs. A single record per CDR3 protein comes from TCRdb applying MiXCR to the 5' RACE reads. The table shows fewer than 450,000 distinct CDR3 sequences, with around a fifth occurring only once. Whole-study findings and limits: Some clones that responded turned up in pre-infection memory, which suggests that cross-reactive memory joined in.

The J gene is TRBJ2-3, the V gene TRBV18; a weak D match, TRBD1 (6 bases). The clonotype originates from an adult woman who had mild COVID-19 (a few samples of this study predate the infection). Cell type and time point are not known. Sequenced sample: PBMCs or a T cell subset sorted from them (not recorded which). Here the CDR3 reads CASSPSDSRTDTQYF. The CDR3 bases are TGTGCCAGCTCACCCTCGGACAGCCGCACAGATACGCAGTATTTT.